This TCR beta chain was recovered during a study of blood T cell repertoires in COVID-19. Study at large: Whether acute or convalescent, the COVID-19 samples came from the United States, Italy and Spain. Sample material is recorded as cDNA or gDNA derived from T cells, B-cell-depleted T cells, or PBMCs.

In the authors' methods: Estimates of nucleated cell counts were drawn from the amplification of reference gene primers. Profiled with immunoSEQ multiplex PCR; TCRdb holds only in-frame clones, not every one. That table gives V, J and clone size, and the DNA gave D and trimming. Of about 69,000 clones in the sample, roughly 80% were seen once. This receptor was obtained from a man aged 60 to 69 with acute or convalescent COVID-19. The specimen was peripheral blood.

The CDR3 DNA reads as TGCAGTGCTACTGACAGGGGGCAGACTAATGAAAAACTGTTTTTT. It codes for CSATDRGQTNEKLFF. The rearrangement joins TRBV20-1 to TRBJ1-4; 10 bases are shared with TRBD1. This CDR3 has 15 amino acids. Germline CDR1 is DFQATT and CDR2 is SNEGSKA (reference sequence). With 4 bases clipped from V and 2 bases from J, the junction kept 4 bases outside the gene matches.